This TCR beta chain was identified in a study of T cells after yellow fever vaccination. The authors made TCR cDNA by 5'RACE template switching, adding a universal primer site and UMIs. Each CDR3 protein is one row after TCRdb ran MiXCR on the 5' RACE reads. This table holds about 350,000 distinct CDR3 sequences, roughly 8.4% found once. V trimming: 7 bases; J trimming: 1 base; junction bases outside the gene matches: 8. The CDR3 is 15 amino acids. This clonotype turned up a few times. The chain is built from TRBV12-3 or TRBV12-4 and TRBJ2-5; 8 bases are a match to TRBD1. The TCR sequence derives from a man aged 18 to 30 who received the YFV17D yellow fever vaccine. This sample comprised PBMCs, obtained about 49 days after the first yellow fever vaccination. The CDR3 nucleotides read TGTGCCAGCACCAAGACAGGGGAGGTCCAAGAGACCCAGTACTTC. It specifies CASTKTGEVQETQYF.